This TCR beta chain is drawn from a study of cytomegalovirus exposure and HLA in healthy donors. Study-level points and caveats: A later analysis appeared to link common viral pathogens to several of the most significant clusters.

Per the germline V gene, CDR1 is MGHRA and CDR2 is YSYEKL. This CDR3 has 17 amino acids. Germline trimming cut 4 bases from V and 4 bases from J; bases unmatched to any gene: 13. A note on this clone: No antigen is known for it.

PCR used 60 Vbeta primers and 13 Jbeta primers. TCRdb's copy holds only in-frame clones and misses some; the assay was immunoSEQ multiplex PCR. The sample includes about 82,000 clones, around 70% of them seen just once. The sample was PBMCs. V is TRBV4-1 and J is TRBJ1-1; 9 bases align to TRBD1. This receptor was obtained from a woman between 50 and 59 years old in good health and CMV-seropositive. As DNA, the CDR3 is TGCGCCAGCAGCCCCCGGGACAGGGTGAGCGTGGGCACTGAAGCTTTCTTT. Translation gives CASSPRDRVSVGTEAFF.